This TCR beta chain stems from a study of T cells in Graves' hyperthyroidism and ophthalmopathy. Points from the study as a whole: Patients with ophthalmopathy were separated from those with stable hyperthyroidism by a 13 V-J model.

This clonotype was seen repeatedly, ten times or more. Its antigen remains unidentified. Exclusions: uncontrolled infection, other autoimmune disease, pregnancy, lactation. Thyroid ultrasound, orbital computed tomography, clinical symptoms, and serum thyroxine and TRAb underpinned diagnoses. Drawn at first hyperthyroidism diagnosis, the blood sample preceded any ophthalmopathy symptoms. Using RNA transcripts as the source, TCR beta CDR3 regions were amplified. The HTBI primer set served for first-round RT-PCR of the TCR CDR3. TCRdb re-called the multiplex PCR reads with MiXCR, one entry per CDR3 protein. The repertoire holds approximately 400,000 distinct CDR3 sequences, with approximately 15% as singletons. The sample was blood. This TCR came from a man aged 25 to 45 with Graves' hyperthyroidism that later progressed to Graves' ophthalmopathy.

CDR3 region: CASSLSQGYSQPQHF. The CDR3 nucleotides read TGTGCCAGCAGTTTATCACAGGGTTATAGCCAGCCCCAGCATTTT. The chain uses TRBV28 and TRBJ1-5; D might be TRBD1 (6 bases). Germline CDR1 reads MDHEN; CDR2 reads SYDVKM. The length of the CDR3 is 15 residues. Trimming removed 1 base from V and 7 bases from J, with 14 bases in between.